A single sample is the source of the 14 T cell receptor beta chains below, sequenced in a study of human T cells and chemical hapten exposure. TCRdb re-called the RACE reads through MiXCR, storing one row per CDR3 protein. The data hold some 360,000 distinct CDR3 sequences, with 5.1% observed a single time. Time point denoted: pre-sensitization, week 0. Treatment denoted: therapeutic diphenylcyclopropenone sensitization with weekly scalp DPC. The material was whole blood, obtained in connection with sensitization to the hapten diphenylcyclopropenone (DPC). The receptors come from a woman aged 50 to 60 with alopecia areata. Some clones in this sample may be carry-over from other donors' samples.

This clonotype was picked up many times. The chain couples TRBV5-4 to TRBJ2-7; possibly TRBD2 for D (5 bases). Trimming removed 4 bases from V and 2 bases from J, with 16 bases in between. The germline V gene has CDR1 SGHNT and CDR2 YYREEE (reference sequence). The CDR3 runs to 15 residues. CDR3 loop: CASSADLGSTYEQYF. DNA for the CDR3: TGTGCCAGCAGCGCGGACTTAGGGAGCACCTACGAGCAGTACTTC.

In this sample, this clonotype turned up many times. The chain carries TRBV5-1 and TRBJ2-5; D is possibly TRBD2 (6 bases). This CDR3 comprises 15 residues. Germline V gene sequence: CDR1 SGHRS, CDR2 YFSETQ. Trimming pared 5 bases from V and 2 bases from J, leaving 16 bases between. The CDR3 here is CASRSGSGFQETQYF. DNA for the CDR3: TGCGCCAGCAGAAGCGGTAGCGGTTTTCAAGAGACCCAGTACTTC.

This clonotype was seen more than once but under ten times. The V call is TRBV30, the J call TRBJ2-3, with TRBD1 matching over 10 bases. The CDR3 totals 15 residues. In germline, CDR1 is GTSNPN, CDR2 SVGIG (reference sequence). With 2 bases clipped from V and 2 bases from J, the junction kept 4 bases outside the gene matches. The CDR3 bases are TGTGCCTGGAGTCCCGGGACAGGGGTCACAGATACGCAGTATTTT. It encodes CAWSPGTGVTDTQYF.

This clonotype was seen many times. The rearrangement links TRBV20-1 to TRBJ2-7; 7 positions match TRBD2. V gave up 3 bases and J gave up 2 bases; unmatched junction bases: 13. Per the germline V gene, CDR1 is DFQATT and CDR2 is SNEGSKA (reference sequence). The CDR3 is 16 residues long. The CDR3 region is CSASIPTGGFTYEQYF. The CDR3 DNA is TGCAGTGCTAGTATTCCCACGGGAGGCTTTACCTACGAGCAGTACTTC.

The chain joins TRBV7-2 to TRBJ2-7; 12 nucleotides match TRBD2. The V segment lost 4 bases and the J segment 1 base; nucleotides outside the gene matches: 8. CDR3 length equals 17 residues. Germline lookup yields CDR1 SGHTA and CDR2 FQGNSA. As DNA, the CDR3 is TGTGCCAGCAGCTCCGGACTAGCGGGGTGGGTGTCCTACGAGCAGTACTTC. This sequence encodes CASSSGLAGWVSYEQYF.

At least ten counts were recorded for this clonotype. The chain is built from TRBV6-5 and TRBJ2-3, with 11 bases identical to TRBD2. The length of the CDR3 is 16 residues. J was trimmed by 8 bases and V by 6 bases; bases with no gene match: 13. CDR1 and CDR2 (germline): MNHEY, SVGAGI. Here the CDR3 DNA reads TGTGCCAGCAGCTATCATAGCGGGAGGGCGCAGGGTACGCAGTATTTT. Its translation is CASSYHSGRAQGTQYF.

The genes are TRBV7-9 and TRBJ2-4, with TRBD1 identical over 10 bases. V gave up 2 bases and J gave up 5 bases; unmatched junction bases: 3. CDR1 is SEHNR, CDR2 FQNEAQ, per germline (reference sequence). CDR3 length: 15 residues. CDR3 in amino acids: CASSLPGQGENIQYF. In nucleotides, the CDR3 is TGTGCCAGCAGCTTACCAGGACAGGGGGAAAACATTCAGTACTTC.

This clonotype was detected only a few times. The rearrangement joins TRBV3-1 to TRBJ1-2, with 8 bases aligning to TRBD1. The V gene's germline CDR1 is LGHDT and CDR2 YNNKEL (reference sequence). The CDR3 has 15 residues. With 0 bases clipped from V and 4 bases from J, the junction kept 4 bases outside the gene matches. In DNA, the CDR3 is TGTGCCAGCAGCCAAGAATTCAGGGGGCTCTATGGCTACACCTTC. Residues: CASSQEFRGLYGYTF. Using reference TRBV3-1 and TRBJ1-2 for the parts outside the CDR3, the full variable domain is DTAVSQTPKYLVTQMGNDKSIKCEQNLGHDTMYWYKQDSKKFLKIMFSYNNKELIINETVPNRFSPKSPDKAHLNLHINSLELGDSAVYFCASSQEFRGLYGYTFGSGTRLTVV.

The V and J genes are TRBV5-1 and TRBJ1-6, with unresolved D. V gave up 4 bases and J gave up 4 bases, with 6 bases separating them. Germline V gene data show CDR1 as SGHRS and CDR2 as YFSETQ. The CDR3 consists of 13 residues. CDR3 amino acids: CASSDEYNSPLHF. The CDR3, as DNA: TGCGCCAGCAGCGATGAGTATAATTCACCCCTCCACTTT.

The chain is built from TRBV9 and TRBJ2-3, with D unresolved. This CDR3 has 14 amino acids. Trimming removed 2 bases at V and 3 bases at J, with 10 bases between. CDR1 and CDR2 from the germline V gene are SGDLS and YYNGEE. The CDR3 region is CASSVTENTDTQYF. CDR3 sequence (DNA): TGTGCCAGCAGCGTCACAGAGAATACAGATACGCAGTATTTT.

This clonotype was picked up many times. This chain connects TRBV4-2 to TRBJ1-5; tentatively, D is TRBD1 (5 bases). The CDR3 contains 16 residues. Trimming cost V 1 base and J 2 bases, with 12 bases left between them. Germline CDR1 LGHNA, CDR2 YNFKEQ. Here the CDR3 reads CASSQVDAGRNQPQHF. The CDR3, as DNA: TGTGCCAGCAGCCAAGTAGATGCGGGGCGCAATCAGCCCCAGCATTTT.

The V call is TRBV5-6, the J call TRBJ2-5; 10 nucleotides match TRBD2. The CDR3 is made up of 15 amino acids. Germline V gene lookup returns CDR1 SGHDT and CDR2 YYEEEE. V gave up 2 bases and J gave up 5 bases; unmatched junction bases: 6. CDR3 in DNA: TGTGCCAGCAGCTTTGGAGCGGGGGGGCAGGAGACCCAGTACTTC. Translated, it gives CASSFGAGGQETQYF.

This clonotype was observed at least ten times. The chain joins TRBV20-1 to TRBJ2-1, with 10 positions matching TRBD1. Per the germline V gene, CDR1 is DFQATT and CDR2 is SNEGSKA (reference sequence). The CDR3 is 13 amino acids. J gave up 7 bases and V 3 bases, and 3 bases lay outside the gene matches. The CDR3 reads CSARRTGGNEQFF. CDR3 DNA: TGCAGTGCTAGGAGGACAGGGGGTAATGAGCAGTTCTTC.

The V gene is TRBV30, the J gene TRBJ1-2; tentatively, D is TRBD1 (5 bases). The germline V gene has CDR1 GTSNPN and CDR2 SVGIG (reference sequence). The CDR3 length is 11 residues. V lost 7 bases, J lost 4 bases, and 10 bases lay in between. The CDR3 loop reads CAYTGIYGYTF. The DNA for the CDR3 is TGTGCCTATACAGGAATCTATGGCTACACCTTC. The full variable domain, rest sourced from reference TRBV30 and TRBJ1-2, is SQTIHQWPATLVQPVGSPLSLECTVEGTSNPNLYWYRQAAGRGLQLLFYSVGIGQISSEVPQNLSASRPQDRQFILSSKKLLLSDSGFYLCAYTGIYGYTFGSGTRLTVV.